The 14 T cell receptor beta chains presented below share a single source sample, sequenced in a study of PD-L1 blockade in urothelial cancer. Profiled with immunoSEQ multiplex PCR; TCRdb holds only in-frame clones, not every one. The sample has about 40,000 clones, 83% seen once. The input for sequencing was PBMCs, taken around atezolizumab (anti-PD-L1) treatment. The receptors stem from a man between 60 and 70 years old with urothelial cancer.

For the CDR3, the DNA is TGTGCCAGCAGCCCCCGAAGGGGGACTAGCGGGATGTATGAGCAGTTCTTC. Amino acid sequence: CASSPRRGTSGMYEQFF. This chain links TRBV14 with TRBJ2-1; 13 bases are shared with TRBD2. With V trimmed by 4 bases and J by 8 bases, 11 bases remained unmatched. The germline V gene encodes CDR1 SGHDN and CDR2 FVKESK. The CDR3 extends over 17 amino acids.

The chain links TRBV19 to TRBJ1-2; a weak D match, TRBD1 (6 bases). This CDR3 contains 15 residues. The germline V and J ends were trimmed by 2 bases and 4 bases, with 14 bases remaining between them. Germline V gene lookup returns CDR1 LNHDA and CDR2 SQIVND (reference sequence). CDR3 sequence (DNA): TGTGCCAGTAGTATATGGTTGGACAGCTTCTATGGCTACACCTTC. Its translation is CASSIWLDSFYGYTF.

This chain links TRBV19 with TRBJ1-1; D not resolved. CDR3 length: 13 amino acids. The germline V gene encodes CDR1 LNHDA and CDR2 SQIVND (reference sequence). V lost 2 bases and J 4 bases, leaving 8 bases between the germline ends. The CDR3 DNA follows: TGTGCCAGTAGTATACGGGTCGGCACTGAAGCTTTCTTT. Protein product: CASSIRVGTEAFF.

This chain uses TRBV21-1 with TRBJ1-2. TRBV21-1 is a pseudogene. The CDR3 sequence is 13 residues long. The CDR3 reads CASPPAGNHGYTF. CDR3 in DNA: TGTGCCAGCCCACCGGCGGGGAATCATGGCTACACCTTC.

This clone occurred a few times. The chain uses TRBV7-6 and TRBJ2-5; 7 bases align to TRBD2. The V gene's germline CDR1 is SGHVS and CDR2 FNYEAQ. J gave up 5 bases and V 5 bases, and 5 bases lay outside the gene matches. The CDR3 contains 13 residues. Here the CDR3 reads CASSRDYGETQYF. The CDR3 coding sequence is TGTGCCAGCAGCCGGGACTATGGGGAGACCCAGTACTTC.

The J gene is TRBJ1-2, the V gene TRBV7-9, with unresolved D. This CDR3 is built from 15 residues. Germline V gives CDR1 SEHNR, CDR2 FQNEAQ (reference sequence). Trimming took off 4 bases at V and 8 bases at J, with 20 bases between the two ends. The CDR3 sequence: CASSSEVLGRSGYTF. The CDR3 DNA sequence: TGTGCCAGCAGCTCAGAGGTACTGGGGAGGAGCGGCTACACCTTC.

On this clone itself: This specimen includes other DNA sequences encoding the same CDR3. This chain uses TRBV2 with TRBJ1-1, with 7 nucleotides matching TRBD1. The CDR3 totals 13 residues. Germline CDR1 SNHLY, CDR2 FYNNEI. V dropped 4 bases and J dropped 5; count of bases not matched to a gene: 4. The CDR3: CASSADRDTEAFF. CDR3 coding DNA: TGTGCCAGCAGTGCCGACAGGGATACTGAAGCTTTCTTT. The full variable domain, its missing parts supplied by reference TRBV2 and TRBJ1-1, is EPEVTQTPSHQVTQMGQEVILRCVPISNHLYFYWYRQILGQKVEFLVSFYNNEISEKSEIFDDQFSVERPDGSNFTLKIRSTKLEDSAMYFCASSADRDTEAFFGQGTRLTVV.

This clone was counted a few times. The chain recombines TRBV19 with TRBJ2-2; 9 bases align to TRBD1. V lost 7 bases and J lost 1; bases outside the gene matches: 10. The CDR3 has 17 amino acids. Germline V gene data show CDR1 as LNHDA and CDR2 as SQIVND (reference sequence). CDR3 protein: CASKVLSGQGNTGELFF. For the CDR3, the DNA is TGTGCCAGTAAGGTGTTGTCGGGACAGGGGAACACCGGGGAGCTGTTTTTT.

This chain joins TRBV11-3 and TRBJ2-1, with D perhaps matching TRBD1 (6 bases). The CDR3 extends over 15 amino acids. CDR1 is SGHNT, CDR2 YENEEA, per germline. V dropped 3 bases and J dropped 10 bases, with 19 bases sitting between them. The CDR3 coding sequence is TGTGCCAGCAGCTTCAAGGGGGTCCTCCCAGGAGAGCAGTTCTTC. Amino acid sequence: CASSFKGVLPGEQFF.

The V gene is TRBV7-2, the J gene TRBJ2-1; no reliable D call. The CDR3 extends over 14 amino acids. In germline, CDR1 is SGHTA, CDR2 FQGNSA. The V end lost 2 bases, the J end lost 2 bases, and 7 bases lay between the germline ends. The CDR3 is CASSLYLTYNEQFF. The DNA for the CDR3 is TGTGCCAGCAGCTTATACTTAACCTACAATGAGCAGTTCTTC.

The chain is built from TRBV5-4 and TRBJ2-3; D unresolved. Germline CDR1 and CDR2: SGHNT and YYREEE (reference sequence). Trimming cost V 0 bases and J 4 bases, with 6 bases left between them. The length of the CDR3 is 13 residues. This CDR3 reads CASSLGPSDTQYF. The CDR3 nucleotides are TGTGCCAGCAGCTTGGGGCCTTCAGATACGCAGTATTTT.

V gene TRBV7-2 combines with J gene TRBJ2-1; 8 bases fit TRBD2. With V trimmed by 5 bases and J by 6 bases, 6 bases remained unmatched. The CDR3 is made up of 14 amino acids. Germline CDR1 and CDR2: SGHTA and FQGNSA. The CDR3 region is CASSPAGDRNEQFF. The DNA of the CDR3 is TGTGCCAGCAGCCCAGCGGGAGACCGCAATGAGCAGTTCTTC.

The V gene is TRBV10-3, the J gene TRBJ1-3, with D possibly matching TRBD1 (6 bases). Germline V CDR1 and CDR2: ENHRY, SYGVKD. Trimming cost V 6 bases and J 4 bases, with 13 bases left between them. This CDR3 comprises 14 residues. The CDR3 is CAIRPGGPGNTIYF. As DNA, the CDR3 is TGTGCCATCAGGCCCGGGGGGCCAGGAAACACCATATATTTT.

A few counts support this clone. The rearrangement uses TRBV7-9 and TRBJ1-5; D uncertain. V was clipped by 5 bases and J by 0 bases, with 5 bases between them. Germline CDR1 reads SEHNR; CDR2 reads FQNEAQ (reference sequence). The CDR3 consists of 13 residues. The CDR3 spells CASSPNSNQPQHF. The CDR3 DNA follows: TGTGCCAGCAGCCCAAATAGCAATCAGCCCCAGCATTTT. Supplemented by reference TRBV7-9 and TRBJ1-5, the full variable domain reads DTGVSQNPRHKITKRGQNVTFRCDPISEHNRLYWYRQTLGQGPEFLTYFQNEAQLEKSRLLSDRFSAERPKGSFSTLEIQRTEQGDSAMYLCASSPNSNQPQHFGDGTRLSIL.